The present entry profiles one T cell receptor beta chain with its context. Its specificity is not known. The source of the sample is a study of cytomegalovirus exposure and HLA in healthy donors. The V end was cut by 1 base, the J end by 3 bases, with 9 bases between. This CDR3 contains 14 residues. Germline V gene lookup returns CDR1 SGHRS and CDR2 YFSETQ. Study outcomes and limitations: It was in a later analysis that TCR association rates were seen to vary by HLA locus, highest for DRB1 and lowest for HLA-C. Researchers reported in a later analysis that a missense DCLRE1C variant was tied to TCR beta V- and J-gene trimming. Exclusion as indistinguishable affected some V segments, including TRBV6-2 and TRBV6-3.

PCR used 60 Vbeta primers and 13 Jbeta primers. Some clones are missing from TCRdb's copy, which holds only in-frame ones; the method was immunoSEQ multiplex PCR. Among 150,000 to 200,000 clones listed, 81% were seen once. The chain links TRBV5-1 to TRBJ2-3; the D is unclear. The source material was PBMCs. The receptor was derived from a woman younger than 35 in good health and CMV-seropositive. The CDR3 reads CASSLNRYTDTQYF. CDR3 coding DNA: TGCGCCAGCAGCTTGAATCGGTATACAGATACGCAGTATTTT.